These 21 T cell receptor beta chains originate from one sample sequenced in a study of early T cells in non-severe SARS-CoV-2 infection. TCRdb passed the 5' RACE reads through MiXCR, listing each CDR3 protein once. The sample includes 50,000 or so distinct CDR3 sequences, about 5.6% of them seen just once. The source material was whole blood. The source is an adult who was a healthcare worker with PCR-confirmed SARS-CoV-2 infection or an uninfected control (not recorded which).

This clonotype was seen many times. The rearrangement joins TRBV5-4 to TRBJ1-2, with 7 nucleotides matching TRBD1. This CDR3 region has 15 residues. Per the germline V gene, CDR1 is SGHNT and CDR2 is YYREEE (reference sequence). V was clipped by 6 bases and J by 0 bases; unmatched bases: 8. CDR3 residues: CASTPLQGANYGYTF. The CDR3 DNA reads TGTGCCAGCACCCCGCTCCAGGGGGCTAACTATGGCTACACCTTC.

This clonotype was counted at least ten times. CDR3 in DNA: TGCGCCAGCAGCCAAGAAGGGGGGCTAATTAGCAATCAGCCCCAGCATTTT. Translated: CASSQEGGLISNQPQHF. J is TRBJ1-5 and V is TRBV4-1; TRBD1 is a possible D gene (6 bases). The germline V gene encodes CDR1 MGHRA and CDR2 YSYEKL. The V end was cut by 0 bases, the J end by 0 bases, with 12 bases between. This CDR3 spans 17 amino acids.

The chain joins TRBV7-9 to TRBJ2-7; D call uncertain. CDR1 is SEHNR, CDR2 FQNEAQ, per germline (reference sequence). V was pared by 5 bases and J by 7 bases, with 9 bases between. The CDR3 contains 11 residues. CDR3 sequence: CASSLAWEQYF. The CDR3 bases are TGTGCCAGCAGCCTCGCATGGGAGCAGTACTTC.

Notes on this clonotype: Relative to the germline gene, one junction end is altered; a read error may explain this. The DNA of the CDR3 is TGTGCCTGGGGCCTCAGGGGTGAACCTTTCTTT. It codes for CAWGLRGEPFF. The chain couples TRBV30 to TRBJ1-1, with D possibly TRBD1 on 6 matching bases. There are 11 residues in the CDR3. The V gene's germline CDR1 is GTSNPN and CDR2 SVGIG (reference sequence).

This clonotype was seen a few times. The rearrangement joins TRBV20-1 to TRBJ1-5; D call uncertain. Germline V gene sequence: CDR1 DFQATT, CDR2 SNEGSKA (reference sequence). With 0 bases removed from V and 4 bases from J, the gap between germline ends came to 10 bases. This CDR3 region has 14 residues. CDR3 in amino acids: CSARDLWGNQPQHF. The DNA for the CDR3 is TGCAGTGCTAGAGATCTGTGGGGAAATCAGCCCCAGCATTTT.

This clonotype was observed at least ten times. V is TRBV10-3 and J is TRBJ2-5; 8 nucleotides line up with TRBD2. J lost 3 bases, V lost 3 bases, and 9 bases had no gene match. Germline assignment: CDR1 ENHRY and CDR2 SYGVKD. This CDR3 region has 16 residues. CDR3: CAISELGGGKEETQYF. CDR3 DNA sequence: TGTGCCATCAGTGAACTCGGCGGGGGGAAAGAAGAGACCCAGTACTTC.

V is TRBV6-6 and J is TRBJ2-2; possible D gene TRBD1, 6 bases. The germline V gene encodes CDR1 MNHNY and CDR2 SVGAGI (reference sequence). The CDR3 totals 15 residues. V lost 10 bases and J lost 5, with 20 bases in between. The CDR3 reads CATLQGQQFTGELFF. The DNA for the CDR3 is TGTGCCACCCTCCAAGGACAGCAATTTACCGGGGAGCTGTTTTTT.

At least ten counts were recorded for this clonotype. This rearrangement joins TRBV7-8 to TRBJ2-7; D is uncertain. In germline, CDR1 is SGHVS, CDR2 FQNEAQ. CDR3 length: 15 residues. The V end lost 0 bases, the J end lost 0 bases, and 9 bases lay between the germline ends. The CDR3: CASSLAPDPSYEQYF. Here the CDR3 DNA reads TGTGCCAGCAGCTTAGCGCCGGATCCCTCCTACGAGCAGTACTTC.

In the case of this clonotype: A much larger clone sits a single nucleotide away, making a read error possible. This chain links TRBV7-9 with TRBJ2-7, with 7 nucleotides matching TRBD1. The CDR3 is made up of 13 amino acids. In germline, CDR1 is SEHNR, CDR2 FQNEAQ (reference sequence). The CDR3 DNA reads TGTGCCAGCACCGGGACAGCCTCCTACGAGCAGCACTTC. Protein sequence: CASTGTASYEQHF. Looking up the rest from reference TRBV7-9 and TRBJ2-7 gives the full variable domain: DTGVSQNPRHKITKRGQNVTFRCDPISEHNRLYWYRQTLGQGPEFLTYFQNEAQLEKSRLLSDRFSAERPKGSFSTLEIQRTEQGDSAMYLCASTGTASYEQHFGPGTRLTVT.

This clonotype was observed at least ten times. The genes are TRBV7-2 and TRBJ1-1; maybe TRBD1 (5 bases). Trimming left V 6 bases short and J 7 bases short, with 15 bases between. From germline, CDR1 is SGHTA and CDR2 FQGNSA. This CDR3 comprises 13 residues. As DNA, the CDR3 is TGTGCCAGCAGATCGACAGCTACGAATGAAGCTTTCTTT. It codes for CASRSTATNEAFF.

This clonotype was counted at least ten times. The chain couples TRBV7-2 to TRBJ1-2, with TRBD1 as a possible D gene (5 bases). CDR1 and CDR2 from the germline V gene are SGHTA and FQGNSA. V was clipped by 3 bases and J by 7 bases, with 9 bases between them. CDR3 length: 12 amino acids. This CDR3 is CASSLGGFGYTF. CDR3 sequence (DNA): TGTGCCAGCAGCTTGGGGGGATTTGGCTACACCTTC.

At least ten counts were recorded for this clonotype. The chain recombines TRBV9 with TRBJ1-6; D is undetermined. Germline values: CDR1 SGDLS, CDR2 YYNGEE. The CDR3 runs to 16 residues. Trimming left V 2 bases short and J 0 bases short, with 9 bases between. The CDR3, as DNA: TGTGCCAGCAGCGTTCGGGAATTCTCCTATAATTCACCCCTCCACTTT. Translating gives CASSVREFSYNSPLHF.

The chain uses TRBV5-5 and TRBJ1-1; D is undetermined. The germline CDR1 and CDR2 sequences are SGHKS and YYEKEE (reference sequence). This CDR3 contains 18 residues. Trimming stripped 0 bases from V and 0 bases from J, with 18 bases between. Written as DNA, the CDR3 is TGTGCCAGCAGCTTGGGAGCTCTGTTTGATGGCCTGAACACTGAAGCTTTCTTT. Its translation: CASSLGALFDGLNTEAFF.

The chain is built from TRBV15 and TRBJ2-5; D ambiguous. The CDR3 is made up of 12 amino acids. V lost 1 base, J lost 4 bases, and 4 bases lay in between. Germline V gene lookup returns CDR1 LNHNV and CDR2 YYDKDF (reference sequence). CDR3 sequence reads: CATSRGPETQYF. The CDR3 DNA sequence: TGTGCCACCAGCAGAGGACCAGAGACCCAGTACTTC.

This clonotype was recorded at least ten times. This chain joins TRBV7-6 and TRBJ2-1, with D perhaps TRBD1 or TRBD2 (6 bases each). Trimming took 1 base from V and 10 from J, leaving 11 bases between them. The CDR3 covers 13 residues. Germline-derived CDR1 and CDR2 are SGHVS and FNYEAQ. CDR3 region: CASSLEGGYEQFF. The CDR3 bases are TGTGCCAGCAGCTTAGAGGGGGGATACGAGCAGTTCTTC.

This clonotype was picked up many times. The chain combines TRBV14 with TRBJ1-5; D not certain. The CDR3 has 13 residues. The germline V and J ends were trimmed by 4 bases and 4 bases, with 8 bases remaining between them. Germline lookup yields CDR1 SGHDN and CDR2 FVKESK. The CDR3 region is CASSPDFNQPQHF. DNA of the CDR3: TGTGCCAGCAGCCCCGATTTTAATCAGCCCCAGCATTTT.

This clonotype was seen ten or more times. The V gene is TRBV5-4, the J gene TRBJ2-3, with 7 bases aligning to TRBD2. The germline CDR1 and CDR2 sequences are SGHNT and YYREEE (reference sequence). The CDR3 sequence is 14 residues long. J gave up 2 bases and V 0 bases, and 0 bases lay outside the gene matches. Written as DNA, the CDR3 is TGTGCCAGCAGCTTGGGGGACTACACAGATACGCAGTATTTT. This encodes CASSLGDYTDTQYF. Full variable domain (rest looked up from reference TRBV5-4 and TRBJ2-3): ETGVTQSPTHLIKTRGQQVTLRCSSQSGHNTVSWYQQALGQGPQFIFQYYREEENGRGNFPPRFSGLQFPNYSSELNVNALELDDSALYLCASSLGDYTDTQYFGPGTRLTVL.

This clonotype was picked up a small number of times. As DNA, the CDR3 is TGTGCCAGCTCCCAATGGGCAAGCTCTGGGGCCAACGTCCTGACTTTC. Translation gives CASSQWASSGANVLTF. V usage is TRBV18 and J usage is TRBJ2-6; D unresolved. The V gene's germline CDR1 is KGHSH and CDR2 LQKENI. The CDR3 length is 16 residues. Trimming cost V 6 bases and J 0 bases, with 12 bases left between them.

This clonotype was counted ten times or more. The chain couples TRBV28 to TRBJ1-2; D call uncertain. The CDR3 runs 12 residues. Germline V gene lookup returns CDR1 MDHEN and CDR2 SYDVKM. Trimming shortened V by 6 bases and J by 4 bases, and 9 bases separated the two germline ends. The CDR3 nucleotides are TGTGCCAGCAGCCGTGCGACCTATGGCTACACCTTC. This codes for CASSRATYGYTF.

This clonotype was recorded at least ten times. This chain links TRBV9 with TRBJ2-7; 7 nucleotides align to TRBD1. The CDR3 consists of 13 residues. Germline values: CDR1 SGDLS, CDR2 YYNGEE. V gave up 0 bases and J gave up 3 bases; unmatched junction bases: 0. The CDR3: CASSVGDSYEQYF. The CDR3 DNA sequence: TGTGCCAGCAGCGTAGGGGACAGCTACGAGCAGTACTTC.

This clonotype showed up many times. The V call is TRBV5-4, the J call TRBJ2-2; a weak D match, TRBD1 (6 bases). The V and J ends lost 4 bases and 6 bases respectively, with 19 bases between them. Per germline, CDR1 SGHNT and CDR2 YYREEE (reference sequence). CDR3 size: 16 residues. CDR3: CASSPKQGSYPGELFF. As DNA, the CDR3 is TGTGCCAGCAGCCCCAAACAGGGTAGCTATCCCGGGGAGCTGTTTTTT.